This TCR beta chain was identified in a study of CD8 T cells in ankylosing spondylitis. Findings of the study overall: Characteristic, it appeared, of ankylosing spondylitis blood was a TCR beta motif of roughly 8 highly homologous variants. Reportedly, disease-linked clones are significantly enriched in ankylosing spondylitis patients' matched synovial fluid.

TCRdb called the 5' RACE reads again in MiXCR, with one record for every CDR3 protein. The sample has more than 400,000 distinct CDR3 sequences, about 5.4% seen once. Germline V lookup: CDR1 SGDLS, CDR2 YYNGEE. V trimming: 4 bases; J trimming: 3 bases; junction bases outside the gene matches: 9. The CDR3 has 16 amino acids. This clonotype has a count of ten or more. No antigen is known for it. The source is a male donor with ankylosing spondylitis. The V call is TRBV9, the J call TRBJ1-4, with TRBD1 identical over 7 bases. Sample: blood, either unsorted or a sorted T cell fraction (not recorded which). The CDR3 nucleotides read TGTGCCAGCAGCCCCTCGACAGGGAAGGCTAATGAAAAACTGTTTTTT. As protein: CASSPSTGKANEKLFF.